A selection of T cell receptor beta chains follows, all from one sample in a study of cytomegalovirus exposure and HLA in healthy donors. Clones were sequenced by immunoSEQ multiplex PCR, and TCRdb holds only the in-frame ones, with some missing. The table shows 130,000 to 150,000 clones, with about 73% occurring only once. The sample was PBMCs. Receptor source: a man aged 35-49 years in good health and CMV-seropositive. Both conserved end residues are part of each CDR3. The order of the fields is J gene, clone size, V gene, D gene, CDR3 protein, CDR3 DNA. The D gene is left open where the match is weak. Clone size, where shown, is once, few, many, or a class for clones that have expanded.

TRBJ2-7 | - | TRBV7-8 | TRBD2 | CASSLGSGSPEGEQYF | TGTGCCAGCAGCTTAGGTAGCGGGAGTCCCGAAGGGGAGCAGTACTTC
TRBJ2-2 | - | TRBV2 | TRBD1 | CASNGQGWDTGELFF | TGTGCCAGCAACGGACAGGGTTGGGACACCGGGGAGCTGTTTTTT
TRBJ1-5 | - | TRBV7-9 | - | CSSSHSQNQPQHF | TGTTCCAGCAGCCACTCTCAAAATCAGCCCCAGCATTTT
TRBJ2-1 | - | TRBV11-2 | TRBD2 | CASSLSGSLINEQFF | TGTGCCAGCAGCTTAAGCGGGAGTCTGATCAATGAGCAGTTCTTC
TRBJ1-5 | - | TRBV6-5 | - | CASSYPGDQPQHF | TGTGCCAGCAGTTACCCCGGTGATCAGCCCCAGCATTTT
TRBJ2-5 | - | TRBV6-5 | TRBD1 | CASSHHGTGQETQYF | TGTGCCAGCAGCCACCACGGGACAGGTCAAGAGACCCAGTACTTC
TRBJ1-5 | - | TRBV19 | - | CASSIMYSNQPQHF | TGTGCCAGTAGTATTATGTATAGCAATCAGCCCCAGCATTTT
TRBJ2-5 | - | TRBV6-1 | TRBD2 | CASSEFQTSGKETQYF | TGTGCCAGCAGTGAATTCCAGACTAGCGGGAAGGAGACCCAGTACTTC
TRBJ2-3 | - | TRBV7-9 | TRBD1 | CASSIGQAGVSTDTQYF | TGTGCCAGCAGCATTGGACAGGCCGGGGTAAGCACAGATACGCAGTATTTT
TRBJ2-7 | - | TRBV29-1 | - | CSVEQRNSYEQYF | TGCAGCGTTGAACAGAGGAACTCCTACGAGCAGTACTTC
TRBJ2-1 | - | TRBV29-1 | - | CSVESGQGDNEQFF | TGCAGCGTTGAATCAGGGCAGGGTGACAATGAGCAGTTCTTC
TRBJ2-1 | - | TRBV28 | - | CASSLSRGFPRSTFEQFF | TGTGCCAGCAGTCTTAGCCGTGGATTTCCTCGCTCGACCTTTGAGCAGTTCTTC
TRBJ2-3 | once | TRBV7-9 | TRBD2 | CASSLVGGRTDTQYF | TGTGCCAGCAGCTTAGTTGGCGGGAGAACAGATACGCAGTATTTT
TRBJ1-4 | - | TRBV6-6 | TRBD1 | CASSSGTGKEKLFF | TGTGCCAGCAGTTCTGGGACAGGGAAGGAAAAACTGTTTTTT
TRBJ1-2 | few | TRBV5-4 | - | CASSLGGGGYGYTF | TGTGCCAGCAGCTTGGGAGGCGGGGGCTATGGCTACACCTTC
TRBJ1-4 | - | TRBV4-1 | TRBD1 | CASSQMGPGTGDGKLFF | TGCGCCAGCAGCCAAATGGGACCTGGGACAGGGGATGGAAAACTGTTTTTT
TRBJ1-2 | - | TRBV6-5 | - | CASSEVAAFYGYTF | TGTGCCAGCAGTGAAGTAGCGGCTTTCTATGGCTACACCTTC
TRBJ1-1 | - | TRBV19 | - | CASSIVGATEAFF | TGTGCCAGTAGTATAGTAGGGGCCACTGAAGCTTTCTTT
TRBJ1-4 | - | TRBV6-4 | - | CASSSDTNEKLFF | TGTGCCAGCAGTTCGGACACAAATGAAAAACTGTTTTTT
TRBJ2-7 | - | TRBV4-2 | TRBD1 | CASSQDRTSYEQYF | TGTGCCAGCAGCCAGGACAGGACGAGCTACGAGCAGTACTTC
TRBJ1-6 | - | TRBV6-1 | TRBD1 | CASTNMDRDNSPLHF | TGTGCCAGCACTAATATGGACAGGGACAATTCACCCCTCCACTTT
TRBJ1-3 | - | TRBV9 | - | CASSVDPGRDSGNTIYF | TGTGCCAGCAGCGTAGACCCCGGACGGGACTCTGGAAACACCATATATTTT
TRBJ2-7 | once | TRBV5-6 | - | CASSLFIGHHYEQYF | TGTGCCAGCAGCTTGTTTATAGGACACCACTACGAGCAGTACTTC
TRBJ2-7 | - | TRBV2 | - | CASSGIAAGGEQYF | TGTGCCAGCAGTGGGATCGCCGCTGGAGGAGAGCAGTACTTC
TRBJ2-2 | - | TRBV27 | - | CASSLVTAAHTGELFF | TGTGCCAGCAGTTTAGTAACGGCGGCCCACACCGGGGAGCTGTTTTTT
TRBJ1-4 | - | TRBV4-2 | TRBD1 | CASSHVGTGVGEKLFF | TGTGCCAGCAGCCACGTGGGGACAGGGGTGGGTGAAAAACTGTTTTTT
TRBJ1-1 | - | TRBV18 | TRBD1 | CASSPGVEGGVTEAFF | TGTGCCAGCTCACCCGGGGTCGAAGGGGGCGTCACTGAAGCTTTCTTT
TRBJ2-1 | few | TRBV5-1 | TRBD2 | CASSPRGVREGPYNEQFF | TGCGCCAGCAGCCCACGGGGCGTGCGGGAGGGCCCCTACAATGAGCAGTTCTTC
TRBJ2-1 | few | TRBV6-6 | - | CASSYVRRGEQFF | TGTGCCAGCAGTTATGTTCGAAGGGGGGAGCAGTTCTTC
TRBJ1-2 | once | TRBV5-1 | - | CASSLVAGPLANYGYTF | TGCGCCAGCAGCTTGGTGGCAGGTCCGTTAGCTAACTATGGCTACACCTTC
TRBJ1-5 | - | TRBV6-5 | TRBD1 | CASSYSGGEGQPQHF | TGTGCCAGCAGTTATTCAGGGGGCGAGGGGCAGCCCCAGCATTTT
TRBJ2-1 | - | TRBV28 | TRBD2 | CASTQPGLAGSRGSYNEQFF | TGTGCCAGCACACAACCGGGACTAGCGGGATCTCGGGGCTCCTACAATGAGCAGTTCTTC
TRBJ1-1 | - | TRBV7-8 | - | CASSLGETEAFF | TGTGCCAGCAGCTTAGGGGAGACTGAAGCTTTCTTT
TRBJ1-5 | - | TRBV6-5 | - | CATQREATQPQHF | TGTGCCACCCAGCGGGAGGCTACTCAGCCCCAGCATTTT
TRBJ2-5 | - | TRBV7-7 | TRBD1 | CASSLAGTGFVETQYF | TGTGCCAGCAGCTTAGCAGGGACAGGGTTCGTGGAGACCCAGTACTTC
TRBJ1-2 | - | TRBV28 | - | CASTQGNGYTF | TGTGCCAGCACTCAGGGGAATGGCTACACCTTC
TRBJ2-1 | - | TRBV2 | TRBD2 | CASTSGIYNEQFF | TGTGCCAGCACTAGCGGCATCTACAATGAGCAGTTCTTC
TRBJ2-7 | - | TRBV13 | - | CASSSYTGYEQYF | TGTGCCAGCAGCTCATACACAGGCTACGAGCAGTACTTC
TRBJ1-3 | once | TRBV30 | - | CAWSVPGYGNTIYF | TGTGCCTGGAGTGTACCAGGGTATGGAAACACCATATATTTT
TRBJ2-3 | - | TRBV6-4 | - | CASSEVPGDTQYF | TGTGCCAGCAGTGAAGTTCCGGGAGATACGCAGTATTTT
TRBJ2-2 | - | TRBV11-1 | - | CASSPRLGAGELFF | TGTGCCAGCAGCCCCCGACTAGGAGCCGGGGAGCTGTTTTTT
TRBJ1-2 | - | TRBV9 | - | CASSATLRGGLSMGYTF | TGTGCCAGCAGCGCCACCCTCAGGGGCGGCTTATCTATGGGCTACACCTTC
TRBJ1-2 | - | TRBV28 | TRBD1 | CASRTGGNYGYTF | TGTGCCAGCCGGACAGGGGGCAACTATGGCTACACCTTC
TRBJ2-2 | - | TRBV5-1 | - | CASIMGSGNTGELFF | TGCGCCAGCATTATGGGTAGCGGGAACACCGGGGAGCTGTTTTTT
TRBJ2-7 | - | TRBV28 | - | CASIKTGSYEQYF | TGTGCCAGCATAAAGACAGGTTCCTACGAGCAGTACTTC
TRBJ1-2 | - | TRBV19 | - | CASSQQGVIGYTF | TGTGCCAGTAGCCAGCAGGGCGTGATTGGCTACACCTTC
TRBJ2-7 | - | TRBV19 | TRBD1 | CASSIGPPGTGTYEQYF | TGTGCCAGTAGTATTGGACCTCCCGGGACAGGTACCTACGAGCAGTACTTC